This T cell receptor beta chain was recorded in a study of identical twins. Study-level points and caveats: Conclusions were drawn cross-sectionally by statistical analysis, without following the same donors. The abundant beta clonotypes from cord blood had fewer insertions, and memory repertoires had none of this.

From the 5' RACE reads, TCRdb called clonotypes with MiXCR, one entry per CDR3 protein. Among around 680,000 distinct CDR3 sequences listed, 8.5% to 9% were seen once. To note about this clonotype: Its target is unknown.

In addition, the sample was reused for a study of yellow fever vaccine responses in identical twins. This second study notes: Reportedly, twins' vaccine T cell responses looked partly convergent and partly personalized.

The origin of this receptor is a woman aged 18-35 years in good health. The sequenced sample consisted of PBMCs.

CDR3 nucleotide sequence: TGTGCCAGCAGCCCGACGACAGCCCGGGGGGGGGAGCTGTTTTTT. It codes for CASSPTTARGGELFF. J is TRBJ2-2 and V is TRBV7-3, with D possibly matching TRBD2 (6 bases). Germline CDR1 is SGHTA and CDR2 is FQGTGA. Trimming cost V 5 bases and J 8 bases, with 18 bases left between them. The CDR3 covers 15 residues.